Here is one T cell receptor (beta chain) with its context. Its target is not known. The record originates from a study of tumor and adjacent non-tumor tissue in lung cancer. Looking at the study overall: Each sample yielded a few million productive TCRbeta reads on average. Whole-study findings and limits: Compared with tumor, normal lung showed significantly lower TCR diversity.

The germline V gene encodes CDR1 LGHNA and CDR2 YSLEER. Trimming at V came to 4 bases and at J to 2 bases, leaving 8 bases not matched to a gene. The CDR3 length is 16 residues. The template was RNA from unsorted bulk tissue. More than 3 cm separated this lung sample from the edge of the tumor. Between August and November 2014, newly diagnosed, chemotherapy-naive lung cancer patients underwent thoracic surgery in China. The library came from three nested PCR rounds adapted from ARM-PCR protocols. In TCRdb, the multiplex PCR reads were re-called with MiXCR into one record per CDR3 protein. The table includes 60,000 to 90,000 distinct CDR3 sequences, 65% to 75% detected once.

The sample comprised distant non-tumor lung tissue. The chain joins TRBV4-3 to TRBJ2-3; 8 positions match TRBD2. The sequence derives from a woman aged 50 to 60 with non-small cell lung cancer. The CDR3 sequence: CASSRDGSGTTDTQYF. CDR3 nucleotides: TGCGCCAGCAGCCGAGATGGTAGCGGGACCACAGATACGCAGTATTTT.